Following are 6 T cell receptor beta chains from one sample sequenced in a study of T cell repertoires in aging, cancer and after chemotherapy. The template was genomic DNA from peripheral blood, not RNA. A mixed TRB-A/B primer pool amplified rearranged TRB by multiplex touch-down PCR. TCRdb reprocessed the multiplex PCR reads via MiXCR and lists one record per CDR3 protein. In the table there are some 8,000 distinct CDR3 sequences, around 30% of which are singletons. The sample consisted of blood. These receptors were obtained from a human donor in good health.

This clonotype was observed a handful of times. The rearrangement links TRBV12-3 or TRBV12-4 to TRBJ2-2; TRBD1 aligns across 11 bases. The ends lost 3 bases at V and 7 bases at J; junction bases unmatched: 4. The CDR3 runs to 15 residues. This chain's CDR3 is CASSFGTGGFGELFF. The CDR3, as DNA: TGTGCCAGCAGTTTTGGGACAGGGGGGTTCGGGGAGCTGTTTTTT.

This clonotype was seen a few times. This chain links TRBV24-1 with TRBJ2-1; 7 positions agree with TRBD1. This CDR3 contains 16 residues. The germline CDR1 and CDR2 sequences are KGHDR and SFDVKD. V shed 0 bases and J 1 base; nucleotides not matched to a gene: 2. CDR3: CATSDLRQGSYNEQFF. The CDR3 DNA reads as TGTGCCACCAGTGATTTGCGACAGGGATCCTACAATGAGCAGTTCTTC.

The chain combines TRBV4-2 with TRBJ2-1; 15 positions agree with TRBD2. Germline V gene data show CDR1 as LGHNA and CDR2 as YNFKEQ. The CDR3 runs to 18 residues. V was pared by 3 bases and J by 2 bases, with 5 bases of the junction left unmatched. The CDR3 here is CASSQGTSGGLTYNEQFF. The CDR3 DNA sequence: TGTGCCAGCAGCCAGGGGACTAGCGGGGGGTTAACCTACAATGAGCAGTTCTTC.

J is TRBJ2-5 and V is TRBV14; D unclear. The last part of the DNA fits TRBJ2-7 better; the J call may be wrong. CDR3 length: 13 amino acids. The germline CDR1 and CDR2 sequences are SGHDN and FVKESK. CDR3 in amino acids: CASSQDVGHEQYF. The CDR3 DNA follows: TGTGCCAGCAGCCAAGACGTCGGGCACGAGCAGTACTTC.

This clonotype was seen only once. The rearrangement uses TRBV11-2 and TRBJ2-1, with D maybe TRBD1 (5 bases). Germline assignment: CDR1 SGHAT and CDR2 FQNNGV. Trimming took 6 bases from V and 5 from J, leaving 20 bases between them. This CDR3 has 16 amino acids. CDR3 coding DNA: TGTGCCAGCAGTTTGGCGATCGGACAACTAAACAATGAGCAGTTCTTC. Protein: CASSLAIGQLNNEQFF.

This clonotype was recorded a few times. The rearrangement uses TRBV7-2 and TRBJ1-2; D may be TRBD1 (5 bases). V was cut by 0 bases and J by 5 bases, with 10 bases left in between. Germline CDR1 is SGHTA and CDR2 is FQGNSA. The CDR3 runs 14 residues. The CDR3 reads CASSLAVWGYGYTF. As DNA, the CDR3 is TGTGCCAGCAGCTTAGCCGTATGGGGGTATGGCTACACCTTC.